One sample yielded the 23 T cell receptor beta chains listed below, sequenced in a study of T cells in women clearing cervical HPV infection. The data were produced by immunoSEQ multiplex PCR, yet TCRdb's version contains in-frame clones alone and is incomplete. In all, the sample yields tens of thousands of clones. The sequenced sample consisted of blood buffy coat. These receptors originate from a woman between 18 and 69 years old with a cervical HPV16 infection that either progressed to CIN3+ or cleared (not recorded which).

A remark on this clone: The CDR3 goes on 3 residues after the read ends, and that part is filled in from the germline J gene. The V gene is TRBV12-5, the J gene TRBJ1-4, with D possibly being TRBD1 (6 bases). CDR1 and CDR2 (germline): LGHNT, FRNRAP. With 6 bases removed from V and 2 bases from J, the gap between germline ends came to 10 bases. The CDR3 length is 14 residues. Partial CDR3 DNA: TGTGCTAGTGGGCCAGGGGACACTAATGAAAAA. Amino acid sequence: CASGPGDTNEK. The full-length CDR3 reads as CASGPGDTNEKLFF.

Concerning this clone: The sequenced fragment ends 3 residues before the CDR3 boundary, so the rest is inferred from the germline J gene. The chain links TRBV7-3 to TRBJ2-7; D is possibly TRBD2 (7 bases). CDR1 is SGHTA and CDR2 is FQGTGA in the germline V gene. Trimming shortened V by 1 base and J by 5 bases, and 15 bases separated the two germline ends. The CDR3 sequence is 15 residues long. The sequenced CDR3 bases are TGTGCCAGCAGCTTAAATCCCGGGGGGCAGAACGAG. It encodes CASSLNPGGQNE. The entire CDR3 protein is CASSLNPGGQNEQYF. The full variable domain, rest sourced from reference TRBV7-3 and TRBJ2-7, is GAGVSQTPSNKVTEKGKYVELRCDPISGHTALYWYRQSLGQGPEFLIYFQGTGAADDSGLPNDRFFAVRPEGSVSTLKIQRTERGDSAVYLCASSLNPGGQNEQYFGPGTRLTVT.

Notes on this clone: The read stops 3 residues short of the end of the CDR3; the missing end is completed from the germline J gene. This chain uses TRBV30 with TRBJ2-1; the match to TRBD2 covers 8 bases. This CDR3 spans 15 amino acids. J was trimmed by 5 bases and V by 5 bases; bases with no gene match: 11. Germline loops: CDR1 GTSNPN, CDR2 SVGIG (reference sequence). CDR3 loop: CAWGDGREAHNEQFF. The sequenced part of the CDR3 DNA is TGTGCCTGGGGAGATGGGCGGGAGGCTCACAATGAG.

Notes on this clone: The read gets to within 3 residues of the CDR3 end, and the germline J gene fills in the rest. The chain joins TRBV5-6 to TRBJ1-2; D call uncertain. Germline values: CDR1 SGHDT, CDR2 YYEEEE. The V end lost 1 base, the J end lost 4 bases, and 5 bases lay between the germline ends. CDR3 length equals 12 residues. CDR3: CASSLTAYGYTF. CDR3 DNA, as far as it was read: TGTGCCAGCAGCTTGACAGCCTATGGC.

This chain's CDR3 is CSARPMGSGTSLYNEQFF. Partial CDR3 DNA: TGCAGTGCTAGACCGATGGGATCCGGGACTAGCCTTTACAATGAG. The chain carries TRBV20-1 and TRBJ2-1; 9 nucleotides align to TRBD2. The sequenced fragment ends 3 residues before the CDR3 boundary, so the rest is inferred from the germline J gene. Germline V gene sequence: CDR1 DFQATT, CDR2 SNEGSKA (reference sequence). There are 18 residues in the CDR3. V lost 2 bases, J lost 4 bases, and 15 bases stayed unmatched.

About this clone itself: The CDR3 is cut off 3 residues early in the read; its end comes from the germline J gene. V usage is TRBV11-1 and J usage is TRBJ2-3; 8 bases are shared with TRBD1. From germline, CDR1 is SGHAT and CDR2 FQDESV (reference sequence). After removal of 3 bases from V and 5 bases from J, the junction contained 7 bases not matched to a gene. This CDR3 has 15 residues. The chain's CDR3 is CASSFVSRGQDTQYF. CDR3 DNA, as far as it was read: TGTGCCAGCAGCTTTGTGTCCAGGGGGCAAGATACG.

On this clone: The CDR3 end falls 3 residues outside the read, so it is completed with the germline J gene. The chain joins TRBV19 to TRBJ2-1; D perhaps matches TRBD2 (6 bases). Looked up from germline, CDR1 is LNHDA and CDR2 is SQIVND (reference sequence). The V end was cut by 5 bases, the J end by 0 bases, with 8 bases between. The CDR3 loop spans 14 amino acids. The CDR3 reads CASSAGSSYNEQFF. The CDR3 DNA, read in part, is TGTGCCAGTAGTGCGGGGAGCTCCTACAATGAG.

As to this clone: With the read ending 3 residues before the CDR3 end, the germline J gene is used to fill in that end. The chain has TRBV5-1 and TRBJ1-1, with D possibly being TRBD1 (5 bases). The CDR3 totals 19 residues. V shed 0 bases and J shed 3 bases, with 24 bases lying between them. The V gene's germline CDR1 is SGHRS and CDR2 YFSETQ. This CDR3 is CASSLEGPAGIQWHTEAFF. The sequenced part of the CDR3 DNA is TGCGCCAGCAGCTTGGAGGGGCCAGCCGGGATCCAGTGGCACACTGAA. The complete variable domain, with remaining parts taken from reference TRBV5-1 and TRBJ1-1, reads KAGVTQTPRYLIKTRGQQVTLSCSPISGHRSVSWYQQTPGQGLQFLFEYFSETQRNKGNFPGRFSGRQFSNSRSEMNVSTLELGDSALYLCASSLEGPAGIQWHTEAFFGQGTRLTVV.

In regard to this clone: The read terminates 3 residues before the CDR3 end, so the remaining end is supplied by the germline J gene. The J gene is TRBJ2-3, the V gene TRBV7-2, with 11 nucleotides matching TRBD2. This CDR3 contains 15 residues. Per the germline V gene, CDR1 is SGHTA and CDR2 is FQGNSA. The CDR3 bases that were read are TGTGCCAGCAGCTTTCTAGCGGGGGGACTGGGGACG. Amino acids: CASSFLAGGLGT. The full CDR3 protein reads CASSFLAGGLGTQYF.

The CDR3 sequence is CASSLGGTDYEQYF. CDR3 bases read: TGTGCCAGCAGTTTAGGCGGGACAGACTACGAG. V gene TRBV28 combines with J gene TRBJ2-7; D is perhaps TRBD1 (7 bases). The CDR3 end falls 3 residues outside the read, so it is completed with the germline J gene. The germline V and J ends were trimmed by 2 bases and 3 bases, with 11 bases remaining between them. This CDR3 contains 14 residues. Germline V gene lookup returns CDR1 MDHEN and CDR2 SYDVKM.

CDR3 region: CASTNPGDDGYTF. The sequenced CDR3 bases are TGTGCCAGCACTAACCCGGGGGACGACGGC. The chain links TRBV7-6 to TRBJ1-2; a possible D gene is TRBD1 (5 bases). The read stops 3 residues short of the end of the CDR3; the missing end is completed from the germline J gene. This CDR3 has 13 residues. Germline CDR1 and CDR2: SGHVS and FNYEAQ. The full variable domain, completed using reference TRBV7-6 and TRBJ1-2, is GAGVSQSPRYKVTKRGQDVALRCDPISGHVSLYWYRQALGQGPEFLTYFNYEAQQDKSGLPNDRFSAERPEGSISTLTIQRTEQRDSAMYRCASTNPGDDGYTFGSGTRLTVV.

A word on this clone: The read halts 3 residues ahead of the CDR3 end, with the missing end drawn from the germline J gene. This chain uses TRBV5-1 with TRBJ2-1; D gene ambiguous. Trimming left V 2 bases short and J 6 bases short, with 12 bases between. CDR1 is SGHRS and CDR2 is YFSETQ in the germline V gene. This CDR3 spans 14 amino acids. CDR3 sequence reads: CASSFGLTRNEQFF. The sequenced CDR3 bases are TGCGCCAGCAGCTTTGGTCTTACACGCAATGAG. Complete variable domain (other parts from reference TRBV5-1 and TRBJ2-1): KAGVTQTPRYLIKTRGQQVTLSCSPISGHRSVSWYQQTPGQGLQFLFEYFSETQRNKGNFPGRFSGRQFSNSRSEMNVSTLELGDSALYLCASSFGLTRNEQFFGPGTRLTVL.

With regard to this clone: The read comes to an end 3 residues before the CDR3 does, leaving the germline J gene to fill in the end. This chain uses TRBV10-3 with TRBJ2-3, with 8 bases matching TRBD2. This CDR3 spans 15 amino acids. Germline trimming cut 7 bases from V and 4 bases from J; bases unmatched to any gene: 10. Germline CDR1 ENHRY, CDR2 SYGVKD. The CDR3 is CAITPTGAGADTQYF. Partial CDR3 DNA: TGTGCCATCACCCCTACTGGAGCGGGAGCAGATACG.

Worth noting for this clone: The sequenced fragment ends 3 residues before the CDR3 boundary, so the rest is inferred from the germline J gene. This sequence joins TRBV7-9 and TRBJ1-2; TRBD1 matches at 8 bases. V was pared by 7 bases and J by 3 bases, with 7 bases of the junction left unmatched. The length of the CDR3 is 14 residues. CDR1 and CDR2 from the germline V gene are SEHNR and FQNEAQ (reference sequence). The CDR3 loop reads CASTPGGPYYGYTF. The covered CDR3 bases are TGTGCCAGCACGCCAGGGGGCCCATACTATGGC.

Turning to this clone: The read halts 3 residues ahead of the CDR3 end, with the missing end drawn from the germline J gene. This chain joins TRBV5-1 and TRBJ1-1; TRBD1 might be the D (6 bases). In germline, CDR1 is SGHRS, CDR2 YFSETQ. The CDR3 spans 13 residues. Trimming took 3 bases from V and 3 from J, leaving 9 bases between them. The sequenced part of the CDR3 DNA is TGCGCCAGCAGCTGGAGACAGGACACTGAA. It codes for CASSWRQDTE. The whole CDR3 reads CASSWRQDTEAFF.

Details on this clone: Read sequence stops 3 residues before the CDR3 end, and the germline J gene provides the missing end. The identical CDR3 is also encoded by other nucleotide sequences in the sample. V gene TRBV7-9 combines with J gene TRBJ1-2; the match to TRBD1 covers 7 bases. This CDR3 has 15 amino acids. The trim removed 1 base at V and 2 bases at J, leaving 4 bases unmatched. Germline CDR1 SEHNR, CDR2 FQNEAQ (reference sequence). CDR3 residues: CASSLGDRSNYGYTF. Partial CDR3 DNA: TGTGCCAGCAGCTTAGGGGACAGATCAAACTATGGC. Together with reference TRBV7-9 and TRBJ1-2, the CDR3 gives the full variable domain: DTGVSQNPRHKITKRGQNVTFRCDPISEHNRLYWYRQTLGQGPEFLTYFQNEAQLEKSRLLSDRFSAERPKGSFSTLEIQRTEQGDSAMYLCASSLGDRSNYGYTFGSGTRLTVV.

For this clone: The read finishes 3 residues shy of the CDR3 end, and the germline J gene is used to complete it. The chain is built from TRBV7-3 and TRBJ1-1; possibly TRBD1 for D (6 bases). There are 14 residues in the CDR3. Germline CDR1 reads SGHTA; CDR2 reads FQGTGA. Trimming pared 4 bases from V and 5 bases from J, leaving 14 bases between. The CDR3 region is CASSSGGAHTEAFF. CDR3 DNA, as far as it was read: TGTGCCAGCAGCTCGGGGGGGGCGCATACTGAA. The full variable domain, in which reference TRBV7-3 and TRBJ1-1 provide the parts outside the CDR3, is GAGVSQTPSNKVTEKGKYVELRCDPISGHTALYWYRQSLGQGPEFLIYFQGTGAADDSGLPNDRFFAVRPEGSVSTLKIQRTERGDSAVYLCASSSGGAHTEAFFGQGTRLTVV.

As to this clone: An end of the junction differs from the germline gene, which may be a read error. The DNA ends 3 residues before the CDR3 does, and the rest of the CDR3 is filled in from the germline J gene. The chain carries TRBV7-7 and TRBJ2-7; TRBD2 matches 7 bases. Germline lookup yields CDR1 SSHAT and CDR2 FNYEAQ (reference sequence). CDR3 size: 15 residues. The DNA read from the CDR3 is TGTGCTAGCAGCTTCGGGGTAGCGGGCTACTACGAG. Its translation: CASSFGVAGYYE. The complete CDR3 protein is CASSFGVAGYYEQYF.

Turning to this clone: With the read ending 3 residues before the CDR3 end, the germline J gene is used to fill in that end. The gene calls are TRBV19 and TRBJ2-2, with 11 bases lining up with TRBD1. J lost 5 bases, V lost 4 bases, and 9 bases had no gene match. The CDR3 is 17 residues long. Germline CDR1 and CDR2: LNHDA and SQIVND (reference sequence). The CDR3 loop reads CASSTSPGQGGTGELFF. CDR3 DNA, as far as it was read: TGTGCCAGTAGTACATCACCGGGACAGGGGGGAACCGGGGAG.

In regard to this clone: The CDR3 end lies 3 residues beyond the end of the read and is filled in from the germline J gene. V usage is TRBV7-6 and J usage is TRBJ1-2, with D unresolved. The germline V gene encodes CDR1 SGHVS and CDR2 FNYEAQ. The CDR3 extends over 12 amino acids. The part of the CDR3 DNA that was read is TGTGCCAGCAGCTTAGGGACTGGAGGC. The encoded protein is CASSLGTGG. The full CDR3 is CASSLGTGGYTF.

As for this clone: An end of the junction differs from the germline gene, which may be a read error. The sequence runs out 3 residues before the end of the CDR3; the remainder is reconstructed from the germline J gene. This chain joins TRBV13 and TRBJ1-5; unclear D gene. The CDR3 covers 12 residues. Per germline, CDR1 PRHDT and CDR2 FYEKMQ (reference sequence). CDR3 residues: CASSLGKQPQHF. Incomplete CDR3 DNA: TGTGCCAGCAGCTTAGGCAAACAGCCC.

CDR3 DNA, as far as it was read: TGTGCCAGCACCCGAACGGGACTAGCGGGGGCCCAAGAGACC. Amino acids: CASTRTGLAGAQET. Given in full, the CDR3 is CASTRTGLAGAQETQYF. The chain has TRBV9 and TRBJ2-5; 14 bases line up with TRBD2. The sequenced fragment ends 3 residues before the CDR3 boundary, so the rest is inferred from the germline J gene. The CDR3 covers 17 residues. V trimming: 6 bases; J trimming: 1 base; junction bases outside the gene matches: 8. Germline loops: CDR1 SGDLS, CDR2 YYNGEE.

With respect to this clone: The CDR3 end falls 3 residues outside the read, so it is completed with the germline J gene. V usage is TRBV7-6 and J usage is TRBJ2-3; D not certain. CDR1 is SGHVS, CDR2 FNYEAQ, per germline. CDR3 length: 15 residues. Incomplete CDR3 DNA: TGTGCCAGCAGCTCATCACAGTCGAATGGAGAGACG. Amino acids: CASSSSQSNGET. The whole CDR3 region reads CASSSSQSNGETQYF.